The 25 T cell receptor beta chains below were found in one sample sequenced in a study of blood T cells in healthy people across ages. Next came a second PCR, run for about 7 to 12 cycles, which used a sample-barcoded 5' primer along with a J-beta primer mix. TCRdb re-derived calls from the 5' RACE reads in MiXCR, one entry per CDR3 protein. The sample records about 780,000 distinct CDR3 sequences, around two thirds being singletons. Material: blood. Receptors originate from a man in his thirties or forties in good health.

This chain joins TRBV9 and TRBJ2-5; D possibly matches TRBD1 or TRBD2 (5 bases each). Near its end, the DNA agrees better with TRBJ2-7, so the J call may be wrong. The CDR3 is 16 amino acids. Germline assignment: CDR1 SGDLS and CDR2 YYNGEE. This CDR3 reads CASSPRGQRTGGEQYF. In DNA, the CDR3 is TGTGCCAGCAGCCCTCGAGGGCAGAGGACTGGGGGCGAGCAGTACTTC.

The chain carries TRBV4-3 and TRBJ2-7; D may correspond to TRBD1 or TRBD2 (5 bases each). This CDR3 has 14 amino acids. Germline V gene data show CDR1 as LGHNA and CDR2 as YSLEER. V was cut by 2 bases and J by 4 bases, with 12 bases left in between. The DNA for the CDR3 is TGCGCCAGCAGCCAACGGGACGGAGTGTACGAGCAGTACTTC. This translates into CASSQRDGVYEQYF.

The rearrangement joins TRBV11-2 to TRBJ2-7; D is possibly TRBD1 or TRBD2 (5 bases each). The DNA end is a closer match to TRBJ2-5, so the J assignment may be wrong. The CDR3 has 16 residues. Looked up from germline, CDR1 is SGHAT and CDR2 is FQNNGV. In nucleotides, the CDR3 is TGTGCCAGCAGCTTAAGTTCAGGGTTGAGGAGGGAGACCCAGTACTTC. Protein product: CASSLSSGLRRETQYF.

This clonotype showed up just a few times. This chain links TRBV20-1 with TRBJ1-4, with unresolved D. Germline CDR1 is DFQATT and CDR2 is SNEGSKA (reference sequence). V was shortened by 3 bases and J by 7 bases, with 12 bases between the two germline ends. The CDR3 length is 13 residues. The CDR3 sequence is CSASSLGSEKLFF. DNA of the CDR3: TGCAGTGCTAGTTCTTTGGGCAGTGAAAAACTGTTTTTT.

The chain carries TRBV20-1 and TRBJ2-4, with D maybe TRBD2 (5 bases). The ends were cut back, 5 bases at V and 3 bases at J, with 14 bases in the middle. CDR3 length: 14 residues. Germline V gene data show CDR1 as DFQATT and CDR2 as SNEGSKA (reference sequence). CDR3 DNA: TGCAGTGCTCGACCGGGGTACGGCAAAAACATTCAGTACTTC. The encoded protein is CSARPGYGKNIQYF.

V is TRBV20-1 and J is TRBJ2-1; 7 bases align to TRBD1. V shed 6 bases and J 10 bases; nucleotides not matched to a gene: 12. There are 13 residues in the CDR3. The germline CDR1 and CDR2 sequences are DFQATT and SNEGSKA (reference sequence). In DNA, the CDR3 is TGCAGTGCCACCGACAGGGCAATAGGAGAGCAGTTCTTC. This codes for CSATDRAIGEQFF.

CDR3 DNA: TGTGCCAGCGGACCGGGACAGGGGGCCGGAAAACTGTTTTTT. It codes for CASGPGQGAGKLFF. The chain links TRBV6-5 to TRBJ1-4, with 12 bases fitting TRBD1. V was pared by 8 bases and J by 10 bases, with 8 bases of the junction left unmatched. CDR1 and CDR2 (germline): MNHEY, SVGAGI. CDR3 size: 14 residues.

The chain couples TRBV13 to TRBJ1-2, with 8 nucleotides matching TRBD1. The CDR3 loop spans 16 amino acids. Germline V gene lookup returns CDR1 PRHDT and CDR2 FYEKMQ (reference sequence). V lost 2 bases to trimming and J lost 5 bases; unmatched junction nucleotides: 10. CDR3 nucleotide sequence: TGTGCCAGCAGCTTATATGCCACAGGGGGGAAGTATGGCTACACCTTC. As protein: CASSLYATGGKYGYTF.

The V and J genes are TRBV7-2 and TRBJ2-5; unclear D gene. The DNA end is a closer match to TRBJ2-7, so the J assignment may be wrong. This CDR3 is 14 amino acids long. Germline V gives CDR1 SGHTA, CDR2 FQGNSA. CDR3 in DNA: TGTGCCAGCAGCTCCCGAATCGGCCGCCACGAGCAGTACTTC. Protein: CASSSRIGRHEQYF.

This clonotype was found once. J is TRBJ2-5 and V is TRBV3-1; D remains unclear. The CDR3 contains 12 residues. Trimming pared 5 bases from V and 7 bases from J, leaving 11 bases between. The germline gives CDR1 LGHDT, CDR2 YNNKEL (reference sequence). CDR3 in DNA: TGTGCCAGCAGCAAGGCCCTGGGGACCCAGTACTTC. This codes for CASSKALGTQYF.

The rearrangement joins TRBV5-1 to TRBJ1-6; TRBD1 is a possible D gene (5 bases). Trimming cost V 0 bases and J 6 bases, with 16 bases left between them. The CDR3 consists of 17 residues. Germline V gene sequence: CDR1 SGHRS, CDR2 YFSETQ. The CDR3 loop reads CASSLAVGQGFNSPLHF. The CDR3 bases are TGCGCCAGCAGCTTGGCCGTCGGGCAGGGATTTAATTCACCCCTCCACTTT. The full variable domain, rest sourced from reference TRBV5-1 and TRBJ1-6, is KAGVTQTPRYLIKTRGQQVTLSCSPISGHRSVSWYQQTPGQGLQFLFEYFSETQRNKGNFPGRFSGRQFSNSRSEMNVSTLELGDSALYLCASSLAVGQGFNSPLHFGNGTRLTVT.

This clonotype was counted a few times. The V and J genes are TRBV24-1 and TRBJ2-4; D uncertain. The V gene lost 1 base and the J gene lost 0 bases, with 12 bases spanning the gap. The CDR3 loop spans 17 amino acids. CDR1 and CDR2 (germline): KGHDR, SFDVKD. The CDR3 spells CATSDFSGPLAKNIQYF. The CDR3 DNA sequence: TGTGCCACCAGTGATTTCTCCGGACCACTAGCCAAAAACATTCAGTACTTC.

V and J are TRBV27 and TRBJ2-7; no firm D call. Germline CDR1 is MNHEY and CDR2 is SMNVEV (reference sequence). The CDR3 has 13 residues. Trimming shortened V by 5 bases and J by 2 bases, and 10 bases separated the two germline ends. In DNA form, the CDR3 reads TGTGCCAGCAGTGTATACACAACCTACGAGCAGTACTTC. Its protein is CASSVYTTYEQYF.

A single count supports this clonotype. This rearrangement joins TRBV7-2 to TRBJ2-1, with 10 positions matching TRBD2. Unmatched junction bases numbered 5, after V lost 4 bases and J lost 5 bases. The germline gives CDR1 SGHTA, CDR2 FQGNSA. There are 15 residues in the CDR3. The CDR3 nucleotides read TGTGCCAGCAGCTGCAAGCGGGGGGGGAACAATGAGCAGTTCTTC. Its translation: CASSCKRGGNNEQFF.

This clonotype was recorded a few times. This CDR3 reads CASSLVYSQETQYF. The DNA of the CDR3 is TGTGCCAGCAGCTTAGTGTACTCTCAAGAGACCCAGTACTTC. The V and J genes are TRBV7-2 and TRBJ2-5, with D unclear. Trimming took 1 base from V and 2 from J, leaving 8 bases between them. CDR1 is SGHTA and CDR2 is FQGNSA in the germline V gene. This CDR3 has 14 residues.

This clonotype came up a few times. The rearrangement links TRBV3-1 to TRBJ2-4; possibly TRBD2 for D (7 bases). The J call is uncertain, as TRBJ2-7 better fits the DNA end. This CDR3 contains 14 residues. Germline loops: CDR1 LGHDT, CDR2 YNNKEL (reference sequence). The CDR3 region is CASSQERGTSEQYF. Here the CDR3 DNA reads TGTGCCAGCAGCCAAGAGCGGGGGACATCCGAGCAGTACTTC.

V and J are TRBV6-4 and TRBJ2-3, with 9 bases lining up with TRBD1. Germline lookup yields CDR1 MRHNA and CDR2 SNTAGT. V lost 4 bases to trimming and J lost 6 bases; unmatched junction nucleotides: 8. The CDR3 extends over 15 amino acids. DNA for the CDR3: TGTGCCAGCAGTGTCGACAGGGGGAGCGGTGATACGCAGTATTTT. Its translation: CASSVDRGSGDTQYF.

This rearrangement joins TRBV6-5 to TRBJ1-1; possibly TRBD1 for D (5 bases). Trimming left V 6 bases short and J 1 base short, with 15 bases between. CDR1 is MNHEY, CDR2 SVGAGI, per germline. The CDR3 contains 15 residues. The CDR3 spells CASSAGLWQNTEAFF. The DNA of the CDR3 is TGTGCCAGCAGCGCAGGGTTGTGGCAGAACACTGAAGCTTTCTTT.

This clonotype is medium-sized by share. The rearrangement links TRBV28 to TRBJ2-7; 8 bases align to TRBD2. J gave up 6 bases and V 6 bases, and 10 bases lay outside the gene matches. The length of the CDR3 is 14 residues. Germline V gene data show CDR1 as MDHEN and CDR2 as SYDVKM. The CDR3 is CASRRSGTRSEQYF. CDR3 bases: TGTGCCAGCAGACGATCCGGGACTAGGAGCGAGCAGTACTTC.

The rearrangement joins TRBV6-6 to TRBJ2-5; the match to TRBD2 covers 10 bases. The CDR3 covers 17 residues. The germline V gene has CDR1 MNHNY and CDR2 SVGAGI (reference sequence). V gave up 2 bases and J gave up 3 bases; unmatched junction bases: 9. The CDR3 loop reads CASSYSRGLAEKETQYF. DNA for the CDR3: TGTGCCAGCAGTTACAGCCGCGGACTAGCGGAAAAAGAGACCCAGTACTTC.

CDR3 sequence reads: CASSSLKRPLQLQETQYF. CDR3 nucleotides: TGTGCCAGCAGCTCTCTGAAACGGCCTCTACAACTCCAAGAGACCCAGTACTTC. V usage is TRBV27 and J usage is TRBJ2-5, with D hard to call. The CDR3 is made up of 18 amino acids. Trimming removed 6 bases from V and 1 base from J, with 24 bases in between. Germline lookup yields CDR1 MNHEY and CDR2 SMNVEV (reference sequence).

The genes are TRBV4-2 and TRBJ1-2; a weak D match, TRBD1 (5 bases). This CDR3 has 14 residues. The germline gives CDR1 LGHNA, CDR2 YNFKEQ. V was shortened by 1 base and J by 3 bases, with 9 bases between the two germline ends. The DNA of the CDR3 is TGTGCCAGCAGCCAAGGGGGGGGGTACTATGGCTACACCTTC. Its translation: CASSQGGGYYGYTF.

V is TRBV27 and J is TRBJ1-5; D is ambiguous. Germline loops: CDR1 MNHEY, CDR2 SMNVEV (reference sequence). The CDR3 extends over 12 amino acids. Trimming took 3 bases from V and 4 from J, leaving 4 bases between them. The CDR3 DNA reads as TGTGCCAGCAGTTTCCAAAATCAGCCCCAGCATTTT. Translation: CASSFQNQPQHF.

The chain recombines TRBV11-1 with TRBJ1-2; D is perhaps TRBD1 (5 bases). The CDR3 totals 14 residues. Germline V gene sequence: CDR1 SGHAT, CDR2 FQDESV (reference sequence). The V end lost 3 bases, the J end lost 4 bases, and 12 bases lay between the germline ends. The CDR3 loop is CASSFEQGTYGYTF. Written as DNA, the CDR3 is TGTGCCAGCAGCTTTGAGCAGGGAACCTATGGCTACACCTTC.

V gene TRBV7-2 combines with J gene TRBJ2-7; D not certain. This CDR3 has 13 amino acids. The germline V gene has CDR1 SGHTA and CDR2 FQGNSA. V was shortened by 5 bases and J by 2 bases, with 10 bases between the two germline ends. The CDR3 sequence: CASSIVLAYEQYF. The DNA for the CDR3 is TGTGCCAGCAGCATAGTTCTCGCCTACGAGCAGTACTTC.